These 8 T cell receptor beta chains originate from one sample sequenced in a study of response to subunit inactivated influenza vaccine. TCRdb called the RT-PCR reads again in MiXCR, with one record for every CDR3 protein. The sample records about half a million distinct CDR3 sequences, approximately 24% being singletons. Material: CD4+ T cells sorted from PBMCs, obtained 5 days after vaccination. The receptors stem from a man in his fifties who received an inactivated influenza vaccine.

In its sample, this clonotype was seen a few times. J is TRBJ2-3 and V is TRBV20-1; D is tentatively TRBD1 or TRBD2 (5 bases each). Trimming cost V 5 bases and J 4 bases, with 10 bases left between them. Looked up from germline, CDR1 is DFQATT and CDR2 is SNEGSKA (reference sequence). The CDR3 totals 12 residues. For the CDR3, the DNA is TGCAGTGCTGGGGACGTATCAGATACGCAGTATTTT. Encoded protein: CSAGDVSDTQYF.

The chain recombines TRBV6-5 with TRBJ1-6; D is ambiguous. The CDR3 is 15 residues long. V gave up 4 bases and J gave up 7 bases, with 14 bases separating them. In germline, CDR1 is MNHEY, CDR2 SVGAGI. The chain's CDR3 is CASSFAAGENSPLHF. Here the CDR3 DNA reads TGTGCCAGCAGTTTTGCCGCTGGAGAGAATTCACCCCTCCACTTT.

This clonotype was seen more than once but under ten times. This chain uses TRBV12-3 or TRBV12-4 with TRBJ1-1; D possibly corresponds to TRBD1 (5 bases). Trimming took off 6 bases at V and 5 bases at J, with 16 bases between the two ends. The CDR3 is 14 amino acids. This chain's CDR3 is CASRSNRGRTEAFF. The DNA of the CDR3 is TGTGCCAGCAGGAGCAATAGGGGTCGGACTGAAGCTTTCTTT.

There are a few counts of this clonotype. J is TRBJ2-3 and V is TRBV12-3 or TRBV12-4; 12 bases fit TRBD2. The V gene end was trimmed by 4 bases and the J gene end by 10 bases; junction bases not matched to a gene: 6. The CDR3 extends over 14 amino acids. The CDR3 coding sequence is TGTGCCAGCAGTTCCCCGACTAGCGGGGGATCGCAGTATTTT. It yields the protein CASSSPTSGGSQYF.

The chain recombines TRBV28 with TRBJ2-1; TRBD1 aligns across 7 bases. Germline CDR1 MDHEN, CDR2 SYDVKM. The CDR3 loop spans 12 amino acids. Trimming at V came to 5 bases and at J to 10 bases, leaving 5 bases not matched to a gene. CDR3 loop: CASSASTGEQFF. The DNA for the CDR3 is TGTGCCAGCAGTGCGTCGACAGGGGAGCAGTTCTTC.

The sample holds many counts of this clonotype. The chain uses TRBV6-5 and TRBJ2-7; D call uncertain. CDR1 and CDR2 (germline): MNHEY, SVGAGI. CDR3 size: 15 residues. Trimming stripped 0 bases from V and 5 bases from J, with 14 bases between. The DNA of the CDR3 is TGTGCCAGCAGTTACTCGACCAGACTCCGCAACGAGCAGTACTTC. Residues: CASSYSTRLRNEQYF.

The table lists this clonotype with a few counts. The V gene is TRBV20-1, the J gene TRBJ2-1; D remains ambiguous. Between the trimmed V and J ends, which lost 1 base and 3 bases, there was a span of 28 bases. Germline CDR1 DFQATT, CDR2 SNEGSKA (reference sequence). This CDR3 has 20 amino acids. Here the CDR3 reads CSARAPKLGYSKGLYNEQFF. The CDR3 DNA follows: TGCAGTGCTAGAGCTCCGAAGCTGGGGTACTCAAAGGGCCTCTACAATGAGCAGTTCTTC.

This clonotype turned up a few times. The rearrangement links TRBV12-3 or TRBV12-4 to TRBJ1-4; no reliable D call. V lost 1 base, J lost 6 bases, and 6 bases lay in between. CDR3 size: 13 residues. CDR3 sequence: CASSLDLYEKLFF. In nucleotides, the CDR3 is TGTGCCAGCAGTTTAGACCTTTATGAAAAACTGTTTTTT.